The 15 T cell receptor beta chains below were found in one sample sequenced in a study of tumor-infiltrating lymphocytes in primary liver carcinoma. With approximately 500 ng total RNA as template and a constant-region primer, TCR beta cDNA was made. Libraries covering TCR beta were generated through three nested multiplex PCR rounds (using a slightly modified ARM-PCR). TRBV1-TRBV30 forward and Cbeta reverse primers drove the first two approximately 10-cycle rounds. MiXCR was run by TCRdb on the multiplex PCR reads, yielding one entry per CDR3 protein. The table records 330,000 or so distinct CDR3 sequences, about 65% of them present only once. Germline DNA was extracted too, while blood RNA derived from unsorted whole blood. Source material: peripheral blood. All receptors derive from a man aged 40-49 years with primary liver carcinoma and hepatitis B virus infection.

In regard to this clonotype: One end of the junction varies from germline; a read error may be responsible. V usage is TRBV10-3 and J usage is TRBJ2-7, with 9 nucleotides matching TRBD2. Germline CDR1 is ENHRY and CDR2 is SYGVKD. This CDR3 region has 17 residues. Here the CDR3 reads CAINELASGATSYEQYF. As DNA, the CDR3 is TGTGCCATCAATGAGTTAGCTAGCGGGGCGACCTCCTACGAGCAGTACTTC.

The chain links TRBV14 to TRBJ2-5; tentative D call: TRBD1 (5 bases). This CDR3 is built from 15 residues. Germline values: CDR1 SGHDN, CDR2 FVKESK. V lost 3 bases, J lost 2 bases, and 13 bases lay in between. In DNA form, the CDR3 reads TGTGCCAGCAGCCACCGGGCAAGGGGACAAGAGACCCAGTACTTC. Its protein is CASSHRARGQETQYF.

The chain combines TRBV6-1 with TRBJ1-1; D is unresolved. This CDR3 region has 13 residues. Germline assignment: CDR1 MNHNS and CDR2 SASEGT. Trimming stripped 10 bases from V and 3 bases from J, with 15 bases between. CDR3 loop: CATLFGLDTEAFF. CDR3 sequence (DNA): TGTGCCACACTGTTCGGGCTAGACACTGAAGCTTTCTTT.

Many counts were recorded for this clonotype. This sequence joins TRBV6-6 and TRBJ2-1; TRBD2 matches at 10 bases. Trimming cost V 6 bases and J 5 bases; bases outside gene matches: 7. The CDR3 covers 15 residues. Per the germline V gene, CDR1 is MNHNY and CDR2 is SVGAGI (reference sequence). The CDR3 spells CASRRTSGDHNEQFF. CDR3 DNA sequence: TGTGCCAGCAGGCGTACTAGCGGGGACCACAATGAGCAGTTCTTC.

This clonotype has only a few counts. V is TRBV10-2 and J is TRBJ1-2, with a tentative D call TRBD1 (6 bases). Trimming left V 3 bases short and J 1 base short, with 12 bases between. This CDR3 comprises 15 residues. Germline-derived CDR1 and CDR2 are WSHSY and SAAADI. In DNA, the CDR3 is TGCGCCAGCAGTGAATGGGGGGCGCTTAACTATGGCTACACCTTC. Its translation: CASSEWGALNYGYTF.

A remark on this clonotype: Being one base from a much bigger clone, this may be a read error. The J gene is TRBJ2-7, the V gene TRBV7-9, with a tentative D call TRBD1 (6 bases). Germline V gene lookup returns CDR1 SEHNR and CDR2 FQNEAQ (reference sequence). V was shortened by 1 base and J by 7 bases, with 8 bases between the two germline ends. CDR3 length: 12 residues. CDR3 amino acids: CASSLVGHEQYF. CDR3 bases: TGTGCCAGCAGCTTAGTGGGACATGAGCAGTACTTC.

This clonotype was seen more than once but under ten times. The gene calls are TRBV15 and TRBJ1-4; TRBD1 is a possible D gene (5 bases). Per the germline V gene, CDR1 is LNHNV and CDR2 is YYDKDF (reference sequence). V was shortened by 0 bases and J by 6 bases, with 17 bases between the two germline ends. The CDR3 runs to 17 residues. CDR3 residues: CATSRDRNRGVYEKLFF. The CDR3 DNA reads TGTGCCACCAGCAGAGATCGAAATAGGGGTGTATATGAAAAACTGTTTTTT.

To note about this clonotype: A read error may account for a junction end that differs from germline. The chain joins TRBV6-1 to TRBJ1-3; D is unresolved. The length of the CDR3 is 14 residues. From germline, CDR1 is MNHNS and CDR2 SASEGT. The CDR3 nucleotides are TGTGTCAGCAGTGAACGGCAGCCTGGAAACACCATATATTTT. This sequence encodes CVSSERQPGNTIYF.

The rearrangement uses TRBV6-5 and TRBJ2-5; 7 bases map to TRBD2. The J call may be incorrect, as the DNA end agrees better with TRBJ2-7. From germline, CDR1 is MNHEY and CDR2 SVGAGI. This CDR3 contains 15 residues. This CDR3 is CASSWGRSGNNEQYF. The CDR3 bases are TGTGCCAGCAGTTGGGGGAGGAGCGGGAACAACGAGCAGTACTTC.

About this clonotype itself: A much more abundant neighbour one base away suggests this may be a read error. Given the absence of the conserved phenylalanine or tryptophan at the CDR3 end, a read error is likely. The chain combines TRBV5-5 with TRBJ2-5, with D perhaps TRBD2 (5 bases). Trimming pared 1 base from V and 5 bases from J, leaving 15 bases between. This CDR3 is 15 amino acids long. CDR1 and CDR2 from the germline V gene are SGHKS and YYEKEE (reference sequence). The chain's CDR3 is CASSLIPRAQETQYY. Written as DNA, the CDR3 is TGTGCCAGCAGCTTGATTCCGAGGGCCCAGGAGACCCAGTACTAC.

As for this clonotype: The junction differs from germline at one of its ends, possibly a read error. V is TRBV11-1 and J is TRBJ2-1; D tentatively reads TRBD1 or TRBD2 (5 bases each). Germline V gene lookup returns CDR1 SGHAT and CDR2 FQDESV (reference sequence). CDR3 length: 15 amino acids. The CDR3 DNA sequence: TGTGCCAACAGAACCGGGACCTTCTCCTACAATGAGCAGCTCTTC. Translated: CANRTGTFSYNEQLF.

The table lists this clonotype with many counts. This chain joins TRBV6-5 and TRBJ1-2; the match to TRBD1 covers 11 bases. With 8 bases clipped from V and 4 bases from J, the junction kept 6 bases outside the gene matches. The CDR3 has 14 amino acids. Germline assignment: CDR1 MNHEY and CDR2 SVGAGI. This CDR3 reads CASGGTGGFYGYTF. The CDR3 DNA follows: TGTGCCAGCGGCGGGACAGGGGGTTTCTATGGCTACACCTTC.

Worth noting for this clonotype: A much bigger clone sits one base away, suggesting this may be a read error. The chain combines TRBV6-1 with TRBJ1-6; D gene ambiguous. Trimming pared 5 bases from V and 5 bases from J, leaving 13 bases between. The CDR3 has 15 amino acids. The germline CDR1 and CDR2 sequences are MNHNS and SASEGT. In nucleotides, the CDR3 is TGTGCCAGCAGTATCCCGGACGGAAATAATTCACCCCTCCACTTT. It yields the protein CASSIPDGNNSPLHF.

This clonotype was observed a single time. A much larger clone differs by one base, so this may be a read error. This chain uses TRBV10-3 with TRBJ2-2; 8 positions agree with TRBD2. CDR3 length equals 15 residues. CDR1 and CDR2 (germline): ENHRY, SYGVKD. This CDR3 reads CAIGDAGRDTGELFF. The DNA for the CDR3 is TGTGCCATCGGTGACGCCGGGAGGGACACCGGGGAGCTGTTTTTT.

This clonotype was seen a few times. The chain recombines TRBV6-5 with TRBJ2-3; D remains unclear. The CDR3 totals 14 residues. Germline values: CDR1 MNHEY, CDR2 SVGAGI. The V end was cut by 8 bases, the J end by 0 bases, with 12 bases between. The CDR3 DNA reads as TGTGCCAGCGGGTCGGCAGGAAGCACAGATACGCAGTATTTT. Amino acids: CASGSAGSTDTQYF.